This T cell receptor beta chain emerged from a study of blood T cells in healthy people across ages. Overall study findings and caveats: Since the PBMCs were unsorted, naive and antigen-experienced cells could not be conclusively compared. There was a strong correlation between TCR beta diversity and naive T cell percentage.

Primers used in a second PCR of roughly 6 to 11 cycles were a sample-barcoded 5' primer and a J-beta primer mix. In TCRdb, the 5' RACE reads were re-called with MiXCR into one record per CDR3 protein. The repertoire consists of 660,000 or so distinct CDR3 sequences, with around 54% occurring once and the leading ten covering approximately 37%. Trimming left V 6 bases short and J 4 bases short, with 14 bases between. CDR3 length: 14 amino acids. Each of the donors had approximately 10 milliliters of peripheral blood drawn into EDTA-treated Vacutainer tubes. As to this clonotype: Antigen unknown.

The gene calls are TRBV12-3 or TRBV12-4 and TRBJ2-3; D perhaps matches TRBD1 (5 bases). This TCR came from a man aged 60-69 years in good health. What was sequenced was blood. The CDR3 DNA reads TGTGCCAGCAGCCCGCTCCAGGGTTCAGATACGCAGTATTTT. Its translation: CASSPLQGSDTQYF.